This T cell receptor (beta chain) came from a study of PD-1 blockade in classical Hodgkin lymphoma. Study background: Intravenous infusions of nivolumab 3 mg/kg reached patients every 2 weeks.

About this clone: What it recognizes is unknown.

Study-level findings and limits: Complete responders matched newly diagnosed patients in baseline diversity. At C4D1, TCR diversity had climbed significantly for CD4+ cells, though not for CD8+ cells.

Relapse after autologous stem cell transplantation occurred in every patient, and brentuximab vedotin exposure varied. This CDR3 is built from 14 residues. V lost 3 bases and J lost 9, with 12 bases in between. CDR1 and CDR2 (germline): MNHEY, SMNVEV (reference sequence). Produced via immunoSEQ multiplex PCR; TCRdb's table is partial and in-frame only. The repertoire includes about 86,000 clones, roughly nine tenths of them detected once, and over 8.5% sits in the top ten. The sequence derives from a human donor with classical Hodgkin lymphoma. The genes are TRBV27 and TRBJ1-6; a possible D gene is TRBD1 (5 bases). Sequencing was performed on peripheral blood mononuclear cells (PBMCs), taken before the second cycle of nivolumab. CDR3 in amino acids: CASSFRGGGSPLHF. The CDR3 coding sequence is TGTGCCAGCAGTTTTCGGGGCGGGGGTTCACCCCTCCACTTT.